A selection of T cell receptor beta chains follows, all from one sample in a study. TCRdb itself ran the 5' RACE reads through MiXCR, one entry per CDR3 protein. The sample yields about 50,000 distinct CDR3 sequences, around 28% seen once. The specimen was naive CD4+ T cells sorted from blood. These receptor sequences come from a female donor with breast cancer. The CDR3 runs from the conserved cysteine through the conserved F or W. Each record gives: D gene, J gene, V gene, clone size, CDR3 protein, CDR3 DNA. The D gene is left open where the match is weak. Not all rows give a size; the values are once, few, many and, for expanded clones, a class.

d_gene: .; j_gene: TRBJ2-1; v_gene: TRBV10-3; abundance: .; CDR3aa: CAISVRGSTYNEQFF; CDR3nt: TGTGCCATCAGTGTGCGAGGGAGTACATACAATGAGCAGTTCTTC
d_gene: .; j_gene: TRBJ1-2; v_gene: TRBV7-9; abundance: .; CDR3aa: CASSVTGKGYNYTF; CDR3nt: TGTGCCAGCAGCGTGACAGGAAAAGGCTATAACTACACCTTC
d_gene: .; j_gene: TRBJ2-1; v_gene: TRBV12-3/TRBV12-4; abundance: many; CDR3aa: CASSPYTEQFF; CDR3nt: TGTGCCAGCAGCCCTTATACTGAGCAGTTCTTC
d_gene: .; j_gene: TRBJ1-1; v_gene: TRBV5-1; abundance: many; CDR3aa: CASSFQGEGTEAFF; CDR3nt: TGCGCCAGCAGCTTCCAGGGAGAGGGCACTGAAGCTTTCTTT
d_gene: .; j_gene: TRBJ2-2; v_gene: TRBV12-3/TRBV12-4; abundance: few; CDR3aa: CASRALANTGELFF; CDR3nt: TGTGCCAGCAGAGCCCTCGCGAACACCGGGGAGCTGTTTTTT
d_gene: TRBD1; j_gene: TRBJ1-4; v_gene: TRBV7-6; abundance: .; CDR3aa: CASSRSPGTASEQLFF; CDR3nt: TGTGCCAGCAGCCGGAGCCCCGGGACAGCCTCTGAGCAACTGTTTTTT
d_gene: .; j_gene: TRBJ1-1; v_gene: TRBV11-2; abundance: .; CDR3aa: CASSLDPLGPQTEAFF; CDR3nt: TGTGCCAGCAGCTTAGATCCGCTGGGACCCCAGACTGAAGCTTTCTTT
d_gene: .; j_gene: TRBJ2-5; v_gene: TRBV7-8; abundance: .; CDR3aa: CASSSHEGGVGQETQYF; CDR3nt: TGTGCCAGCAGCTCACACGAGGGGGGCGTAGGACAAGAGACCCAGTACTTC
d_gene: .; j_gene: TRBJ1-4; v_gene: TRBV20-1; abundance: few; CDR3aa: CSAKGIGEKLFF; CDR3nt: TGCAGTGCTAAAGGGATAGGTGAAAAACTGTTTTTT
d_gene: TRBD1; j_gene: TRBJ1-1; v_gene: TRBV29-1; abundance: .; CDR3aa: CSVQLSGGLTEAFF; CDR3nt: TGCAGCGTCCAACTATCAGGGGGCCTCACTGAAGCTTTCTTT
d_gene: .; j_gene: TRBJ2-5; v_gene: TRBV3-1; abundance: .; CDR3aa: CASSQGRGETQYF; CDR3nt: TGTGCCAGCAGCCAAGGTCGTGGAGAGACCCAGTACTTC
d_gene: TRBD2; j_gene: TRBJ2-1; v_gene: TRBV5-1; abundance: .; CDR3aa: CASSSGVYNEQFF; CDR3nt: TGCGCCAGCAGTAGCGGGGTTTACAATGAGCAGTTCTTC
d_gene: .; j_gene: TRBJ1-1; v_gene: TRBV7-9; abundance: few; CDR3aa: CASSFSGNTEAFF; CDR3nt: TGTGCCAGCAGCTTTAGTGGAAACACTGAAGCTTTCTTT
d_gene: TRBD2; j_gene: TRBJ2-3; v_gene: TRBV5-1; abundance: .; CDR3aa: CASSLTRAGGGTDTQYF; CDR3nt: TGCGCCAGCAGCTTGACGAGGGCTGGCGGGGGAACAGATACGCAGTATTTT
d_gene: .; j_gene: TRBJ1-6; v_gene: TRBV7-3; abundance: medium-sized; CDR3aa: CASSLRGTGSPLHF; CDR3nt: TGTGCCAGCAGCTTACGCGGGACGGGTTCACCCCTCCACTTT
d_gene: .; j_gene: TRBJ2-3; v_gene: TRBV9; abundance: few; CDR3aa: CASSASDTQYF; CDR3nt: TGTGCCAGCAGCGCGTCTGATACGCAGTATTTT
d_gene: .; j_gene: TRBJ1-1; v_gene: TRBV12-3/TRBV12-4; abundance: many; CDR3aa: CASSTDQVWEAFF; CDR3nt: TGTGCCAGCAGTACCGACCAGGTTTGGGAAGCTTTCTTT
d_gene: TRBD1; j_gene: TRBJ1-2; v_gene: TRBV6-5; abundance: .; CDR3aa: CASKTGQGSYGYTF; CDR3nt: TGTGCCAGCAAAACCGGACAGGGGAGCTATGGCTACACCTTC
d_gene: TRBD1; j_gene: TRBJ2-1; v_gene: TRBV5-1; abundance: few; CDR3aa: CASSLDEGDRVYEQFF; CDR3nt: TGCGCCAGCAGCTTGGATGAAGGGGACAGGGTCTATGAGCAGTTCTTC
d_gene: .; j_gene: TRBJ1-2; v_gene: TRBV6-2/TRBV6-3; abundance: .; CDR3aa: CASKDPGKVGGYTF; CDR3nt: TGTGCCAGCAAGGACCCAGGGAAGGTAGGTGGCTACACCTTC
d_gene: TRBD2; j_gene: TRBJ2-3; v_gene: TRBV6-1; abundance: few; CDR3aa: CASNRAGGAGDTQYF; CDR3nt: TGTGCCAGCAACCGAGCGGGGGGGGCAGGAGATACGCAGTATTTT
d_gene: TRBD1; j_gene: TRBJ2-3; v_gene: TRBV4-3; abundance: few; CDR3aa: CASSHEPTGQGDTQYF; CDR3nt: TGCGCCAGCAGCCACGAGCCGACAGGGCAGGGTGATACGCAGTATTTT
d_gene: TRBD1; j_gene: TRBJ2-4; v_gene: TRBV13; abundance: .; CDR3aa: CASSQSDRGPKNIQYF; CDR3nt: TGTGCCAGCAGCCAGTCGGACAGGGGGCCCAAAAACATTCAGTACTTC
d_gene: TRBD1; j_gene: TRBJ1-2; v_gene: TRBV10-3; abundance: .; CDR3aa: CAIRLDRGSFSGYTF; CDR3nt: TGTGCCATCAGGCTGGACAGGGGTTCATTCTCTGGCTACACCTTC
d_gene: .; j_gene: TRBJ1-5; v_gene: TRBV7-8; abundance: .; CDR3aa: CASKLGGADQPQHF; CDR3nt: TGTGCCAGCAAACTCGGGGGGGCTGATCAGCCCCAGCATTTT
d_gene: TRBD2; j_gene: TRBJ2-3; v_gene: TRBV12-3/TRBV12-4; abundance: .; CDR3aa: CASSFPWWRESTDTQHF; CDR3nt: TGTGCCAGCAGTTTTCCCTGGTGGCGGGAGAGCACAGATACGCAGCACTTT
d_gene: .; j_gene: TRBJ2-1; v_gene: TRBV7-2; abundance: few; CDR3aa: CASSLRGANYNEQFF; CDR3nt: TGTGCCAGCAGCCTAAGGGGGGCTAACTACAATGAGCAGTTCTTC
d_gene: .; j_gene: TRBJ1-1; v_gene: TRBV15; abundance: few; CDR3aa: CATSRDQGEEAFF; CDR3nt: TGTGCCACCAGCAGAGATCAAGGGGAGGAAGCTTTCTTT
d_gene: .; j_gene: TRBJ2-7; v_gene: TRBV20-1; abundance: .; CDR3aa: CSASSSTSYEQYF; CDR3nt: TGCAGTGCCTCATCTAGCACGTCCTACGAGCAGTACTTC
d_gene: .; j_gene: TRBJ1-2; v_gene: TRBV3-1; abundance: .; CDR3aa: CTSSQDMSHGGYTF; CDR3nt: TGTACCAGCAGCCAAGACATGAGCCACGGGGGCTACACCTTC
d_gene: .; j_gene: TRBJ2-6; v_gene: TRBV5-1; abundance: .; CDR3aa: CASSYRAPAAGANVLTF; CDR3nt: TGCGCCAGCAGCTACAGGGCCCCGGCCGCTGGGGCCAACGTCCTGACTTTC
d_gene: .; j_gene: TRBJ2-5; v_gene: TRBV29-1; abundance: .; CDR3aa: CGVLLGGRGETQYF; CDR3nt: TGCGGCGTTCTTCTAGGAGGAAGGGGAGAGACCCAGTACTTC
d_gene: .; j_gene: TRBJ1-2; v_gene: TRBV29-1; abundance: .; CDR3aa: CSVDVGSYTF; CDR3nt: TGCAGCGTTGATGTCGGGTCCTACACCTTC
d_gene: TRBD2; j_gene: TRBJ2-3; v_gene: TRBV6-2/TRBV6-3; abundance: .; CDR3aa: CASSRLTSGVAF; CDR3nt: TGTGCCAGCAGCCGTCTGACTAGCGGGGTCGCTTTT
d_gene: TRBD2; j_gene: TRBJ2-7; v_gene: TRBV29-1; abundance: .; CDR3aa: CSVRGSGGLRSSYEQYF; CDR3nt: TGCAGCGTCCGCGGGAGCGGGGGGCTAAGGAGCTCCTACGAGCAGTACTTC
d_gene: .; j_gene: TRBJ1-1; v_gene: TRBV28; abundance: few; CDR3aa: CASSQLQALNTEAFF; CDR3nt: TGTGCCAGCAGTCAGCTACAGGCGTTGAACACTGAAGCTTTCTTT
d_gene: .; j_gene: TRBJ1-3; v_gene: TRBV6-1; abundance: medium-sized; CDR3aa: CASGEGSGNTIYF; CDR3nt: TGTGCCAGCGGAGAGGGGAGTGGAAACACCATATATTTT
d_gene: .; j_gene: TRBJ1-2; v_gene: TRBV12-3/TRBV12-4; abundance: .; CDR3aa: CASSFGEGMEGYTF; CDR3nt: TGTGCCAGCAGTTTCGGGGAGGGGATGGAAGGCTACACCTTC
d_gene: .; j_gene: TRBJ2-7; v_gene: TRBV7-2; abundance: .; CDR3aa: CASKSRGAGRGYEQYF; CDR3nt: TGTGCCAGCAAATCCCGGGGGGCGGGTAGAGGCTACGAGCAGTACTTC
d_gene: TRBD2; j_gene: TRBJ2-3; v_gene: TRBV5-1; abundance: .; CDR3aa: CASSPRGGGVGDTQYF; CDR3nt: TGCGCCAGCAGCCCCCGGGGGGGCGGAGTAGGAGATACGCAGTATTTT
d_gene: .; j_gene: TRBJ1-3; v_gene: TRBV6-5; abundance: .; CDR3aa: CASSYSQGVAYTIYF; CDR3nt: TGTGCCAGCAGTTACTCACAGGGAGTGGCATACACCATATATTTT
d_gene: .; j_gene: TRBJ2-3; v_gene: TRBV5-1; abundance: few; CDR3aa: CASSVPGDTQYF; CDR3nt: TGCGCCAGCAGCGTCCCCGGCGATACGCAGTATTTT
d_gene: .; j_gene: TRBJ1-1; v_gene: TRBV6-1; abundance: .; CDR3aa: CASSISTGTEASF; CDR3nt: TGTGCCAGCAGCATCTCCACAGGAACCGAAGCTTCCTTT
d_gene: TRBD2; j_gene: TRBJ2-2; v_gene: TRBV5-1; abundance: few; CDR3aa: CASSSGLVLDTGELFF; CDR3nt: TGCGCCAGCAGCTCGGGACTAGTACTAGACACCGGGGAGCTGTTTTTT
d_gene: TRBD1; j_gene: TRBJ1-5; v_gene: TRBV20-1; abundance: few; CDR3aa: CSARDRALGTARNQPQHF; CDR3nt: TGCAGTGCTAGAGATAGAGCACTCGGGACAGCTCGCAATCAGCCCCAGCATTTT
d_gene: .; j_gene: TRBJ1-2; v_gene: TRBV19; abundance: .; CDR3aa: CASSVDGGNYGYTF; CDR3nt: TGTGCCAGCAGCGTAGATGGAGGGAACTATGGCTACACCTTC
d_gene: .; j_gene: TRBJ1-6; v_gene: TRBV7-9; abundance: .; CDR3aa: CASSLDQEARADSPLHF; CDR3nt: TGTGCCAGCAGCTTAGACCAGGAGGCCAGGGCGGATTCACCCCTCCACTTT
d_gene: .; j_gene: TRBJ2-7; v_gene: TRBV12-3/TRBV12-4; abundance: .; CDR3aa: CASSSDSFYEQYF; CDR3nt: TGTGCCAGCAGCTCGGACAGTTTCTACGAGCAGTACTTC